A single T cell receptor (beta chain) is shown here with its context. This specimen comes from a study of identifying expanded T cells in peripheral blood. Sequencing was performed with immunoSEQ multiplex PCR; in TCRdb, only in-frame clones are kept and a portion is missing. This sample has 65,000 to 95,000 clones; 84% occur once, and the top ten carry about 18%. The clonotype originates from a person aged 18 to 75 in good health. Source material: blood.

CDR3 sequence: CASSFDYQAGIGQYF. The CDR3 DNA reads TGTGCCAGCAGCTTCGACTATCAAGCGGGGATCGGGCAGTATTTT. This chain joins TRBV5-8 and TRBJ2-3; the match to TRBD2 covers 7 bases. CDR1 SGHTS and CDR2 YDEGEE come from the germline V gene. The CDR3 covers 15 residues. Trimming took 2 bases from V and 11 from J; bases not matched to a gene: 14.